The 3 T cell receptor beta chains listed next were all sequenced from one sample in a study of early T cells in non-severe SARS-CoV-2 infection. One entry per CDR3 protein, called by TCRdb with MiXCR from the 5' RACE reads. The sample consists of about 39,000 distinct CDR3 sequences, roughly 6% of them appearing once. This specimen consisted of whole blood, obtained at baseline. The receptors were sampled from an adult who was a healthcare worker with PCR-confirmed SARS-CoV-2 infection or an uninfected control (not recorded which).

In this sample, this clonotype turned up a few times. V gene TRBV4-1 combines with J gene TRBJ2-7; TRBD1 matches 7 bases. The CDR3 covers 15 residues. CDR1 is MGHRA and CDR2 is YSYEKL in the germline V gene. V gave up 4 bases and J gave up 7 bases; unmatched junction bases: 13. The CDR3 loop is CASSPPLRGQEEQYF. The CDR3 coding sequence is TGCGCCAGCAGCCCACCCCTGAGGGGGCAGGAAGAGCAGTACTTC.

This clonotype was observed many times. The chain joins TRBV29-1 to TRBJ1-2; 7 positions agree with TRBD1. Per the germline V gene, CDR1 is SQVTM and CDR2 is ANQGSEA. Trimming cost V 1 base and J 10 bases; bases outside gene matches: 6. The CDR3 has 12 amino acids. The CDR3 coding sequence is TGCAGCGTTGAAGTTGGAAAGGGGGCCTACACCTTC. Translation gives CSVEVGKGAYTF.

This clonotype has at least ten counts. The chain carries TRBV5-1 and TRBJ1-3; D might be TRBD1 (6 bases). Trimming cost V 4 bases and J 0 bases, with 11 bases left between them. Germline V gene lookup returns CDR1 SGHRS and CDR2 YFSETQ. CDR3 length: 15 residues. CDR3 region: CASSVTGSSGNTIYF. DNA for the CDR3: TGCGCCAGCAGCGTAACAGGGAGCTCTGGAAACACCATATATTTT.